The subject of this entry is one T cell receptor beta chain. Its target antigen remains unknown. No base quality values were provided; no much bigger clone lies one nucleotide off. To prepare the library, the immunoSEQ multiplex PCR assay was applied. The multiplex PCR relied on a mix of 60 forward primers for TCR Vbeta segments and 13 reverse primers for TCR Jbeta segments. The CDR3 region of rearranged TCR beta genes was amplified from genomic DNA with a multiplex PCR assay. On the Illumina HiSeq System, the amplified TCR beta libraries were sequenced as 87-base-pair reads. Concerning the study's data processing: In a later analysis, tens of millions of unique TCR beta chains were counted across the approximately 640 repertoires, and around 10 million of these chains were shared by at least two donors. To remove PCR and sequencing errors, raw reads were error-corrected and collapsed into unique sequences using a nearest-neighbor algorithm that merged closely related sequences. Alignment of CDR3 sequences to IMGT reference sequences was used to assign V, D and J gene segments. For a sequence to be retained, at least a six-nucleotide match to both a V gene segment and a J gene segment was required. Rearrangements were called productive when the CDR3 lacked stop codons and stayed in frame with V and J; all others were non-productive. CDR3 was defined according to IMGT convention as the region running from the second conserved V-encoded cysteine to the conserved J-encoded phenylalanine. In an earlier analysis of around 540 of the donors, sequences lacking an unambiguous match to a single V gene segment were excluded. In an earlier analysis of several hundred of the donors, V segments were called functional above 56.7% productive rearrangements and were called segregating when the between-donor standard deviation exceeded 5%. A statistical classification framework was built for diagnosing cytomegalovirus status from the catalog of TCR beta chain sequences. In a later analysis, V and J genes were assigned by comparing TCR nucleotide sequences against IMGT/GENE-DB human TR gene sequences. The TCRdist pipeline was used in a later analysis to assign CDR3 sequences and most-parsimonious VDJ recombination scenarios. In a later analysis, each TCR beta chain was defined by its CDR3 amino acid sequence together with its V-gene family, and reads lacking a unique V-gene family were excluded. As a way to deal with suspected cross-contamination and a sequencing artifact, a later analysis dropped nearly 600 nucleotide sequences that were highly shared and had low generation probability. A later analysis calculated a clonal expansion index for each public chain from normalized within-repertoire ranks of inferred template counts. In a later analysis, generation probabilities were computed with a VDJ recombination model fitted to out-of-frame rearrangements, and the resulting probabilities were checked against IGoR. In a later analysis, hypergeometric tests were used to score TCR-TCR, TCR-HLA and TCR-CMV co-occurrence, with a repertoire-size bias correction applied to TCR pairs. False discovery rates were estimated in a later analysis by permuting HLA or CMV assignments 20 times. In a later analysis, co-occurring TCRs were grouped using DBSCAN, with TCRdist sequence similarity added in when clustering inside HLA-allele-positive subsets. Repertoires with fewer than 30,000 or more than 120,000 public chains were left out of co-occurrence clustering, as were five repertoires with anomalous nucleotide sharing. The clones in this table, taken by TCRdb from immuneACCESS, are in-frame only. Not every clone is retained; where verified, under half of the shortfall comes from an unresolved V gene, and the cause of the rest is unknown. V, J and clone size are those of that table, while D and trimming were read from the DNA. The table for this sample lists fewer than 250,000 clones; 60% to 80% of them were counted only once. The top ten constitute 3% to 3.5% of the sample.

The data derive from a study of cytomegalovirus exposure and HLA in healthy donors (dated by TCRdb to 2015 to 2018). About the full investigation: In an earlier analysis of 587 of the donors, under 300 Gb of sequence data and some 120 million unique TCR beta sequences from some 170 million T cells were reported. An early release that covered more than 550 HLA-typed donors contained 250 to 350 gigabases of sequencing data and roughly 84 million unique TCR sequences. Of the 398 genotyped donors, over 70% fell in the genetic ancestry cluster associated with self-reported Caucasian donors. The study aimed to test whether signatures of past pathogen exposure could be identified by cataloging public T cell receptors. The study used immunosequencing to profile the T cell repertoires of approximately 630 subjects and linked those repertoires to cytomegalovirus serostatus. Along with the roughly 700-subject first cohort, a separate validation cohort of over a hundred different subjects was used. High-throughput TCR immunosequencing, statistical association of individual TCRs with disease status, and machine learning were combined to predict cytomegalovirus infection status. A later analysis re-examined previously published TCR beta repertoires from about 700 donors and added high-resolution HLA genotyping to investigate patterns of TCR occurrence. In the later analysis, no new phenotypic data were used to find candidate immune exposures; instead, reliance was placed on TCR beta sequences and their occurrence across donors. To decide whether each TCR beta V gene segment behaved as functional or pseudogenic, an earlier analysis of some 570 of the donors relied on high-throughput TCR beta sequencing. Donor age, sex, ethnicity and CMV serostatus were compiled alongside the repertoire data. Genome-wide SNP genotypes for about three fifths of the 666 donors were used in a later genetic analysis, which treated that subset as a discovery cohort. All discovery cohort repertoires had been generated using a single sequencing platform. HLA typing included class I and class II loci at four-digit resolution. Typing coverage varied by locus: about 629-630 donors for A, B, C, DRB1 and DQB1; 500 to 550 for DQA1; approximately 570 for DPA1; more than 450 for DPB1. Roughly five DR-DQ haplotypes were treated as single units for association and clustering because of strong linkage in the cohort. Across approximately 400 genotyped donors of the cohort, an average of roughly 230,000 unique TCR beta nucleotide sequences per donor were sequenced, and roughly 17% of those sequences were non-productive.

The cohort was made up of 666 healthy bone marrow donors. Cohort members were all nominally healthy when sampled, although unrecorded immune exposures were likely present. The donor tested CMV seropositive and was one of the 289 seropositive cohort members. Every donor gave a peripheral blood sample, and the peripheral blood mononuclear cells from that sample were used for TCR beta sequencing. The Qiagen DNeasy Blood Extraction Kit was used to extract genomic DNA from the blood cell samples. Broad study findings and their caveats: Some IMGT-functional V segments, including TRBV6-2 and TRBV6-3, could not be told apart with the 87-base-pair reads, so those segments were excluded. The presence/absence analyses assumed that sequencing depth was roughly uniform across donors, and that assumption may not be true. According to a later analysis, parvovirus B19, influenza, CMV and Epstein-Barr virus appeared linked to several top co-occurrence clusters. Specific HLA alleles were associated with 15,000 to 20,000 TCR beta sequences at a false discovery rate of 0.05 in a later analysis. Linkage disequilibrium might explain the correlated functional status among segregating V segments, but an unknown experimental factor could not be excluded. Because some donors lacked HLA typing at each locus, the association tests relied only on the typed subset. A further reported finding was that TCR beta sequences accurately predicted the HLA-A and HLA-B alleles for most subjects in the first cohort. In both the original and validation cohorts, the classifier was reported to diagnose cytomegalovirus status with high specificity and sensitivity. Compared with the approximately 720-donor mean, donors in an Asian-associated ancestry cluster had fewer N-insertions in productive TCRs, according to a later genetic analysis. For the cohort, immune exposure information was limited to CMV serostatus. A later analysis found that TCR association rates varied across HLA loci, with DRB1 alleles showing the most associated TCRs and HLA-C alleles the fewest. In this cohort, only TCR beta chains were sequenced, and detectable features were limited by the absence of alpha or paired-chain data. A later analysis found that HLA-associated TCR beta chains were more clonally expanded and had lower generation probabilities than equally common non-associated chains. Most CMV-associated TCR beta chains appeared to be HLA-restricted in a later analysis, and the HLA associations seemed to be driven largely by CMV exposure. In the study, 150 to 200 TCR beta chains were listed as associated with cytomegalovirus. A later genetic analysis associated a missense DCLRE1C variant with V-gene and J-gene trimming of TCR beta chains, and an independent cohort replicated the association. The authors suggested that the approach could potentially be extended to other disease states and immunological phenotypes. When HLA alleles, especially DR and DQ, strongly co-occurred, TCR associations were difficult to assign to individual alleles. A group of highly shared sequence variants was considered likely to be a technical artifact of the sequencing pipeline. In an earlier analysis of about 540 of the donors, most TCR beta V segments were observed in productive rearrangements about 87% or about 30% of the time, broadly matching IMGT annotations. In vitro tests confirmed that a few of the cytomegalovirus-associated TCR beta chains recognize cytomegalovirus antigens. Most TCR sequences were observed very rarely across donors, whereas some public TCRs were present in many individuals. About 17 rarely observed V segments, including chromosome 9 orphons, were excluded from the earlier analysis of a few hundred of the donors because counts were too low.

Looking up the germline V gene yields CDR1 SGHRS and CDR2 YFSETQ. V is reduced by 5 bases and J by 1 base, leaving a spacing of 18 bases between them. The cysteine opens and the phenylalanine closes a CDR3 of 16 amino acids. Of the read, only the CDR3 DNA is kept; its 48 bases are in frame from base 1. The rearrangement combines TRBV5-1 with TRBJ2-5; a tentative D call is TRBD2 (5 bases match). Sequenced input: PBMCs. This TCR was sampled from a woman younger than 45 in good health and CMV-seropositive. The DNA sequence reads TGCGCCAGCAGGGAGAGGGCCGCCGGTCTCCAAGAGACCCAGTACTTC. This translates into CASRERAAGLQETQYF.